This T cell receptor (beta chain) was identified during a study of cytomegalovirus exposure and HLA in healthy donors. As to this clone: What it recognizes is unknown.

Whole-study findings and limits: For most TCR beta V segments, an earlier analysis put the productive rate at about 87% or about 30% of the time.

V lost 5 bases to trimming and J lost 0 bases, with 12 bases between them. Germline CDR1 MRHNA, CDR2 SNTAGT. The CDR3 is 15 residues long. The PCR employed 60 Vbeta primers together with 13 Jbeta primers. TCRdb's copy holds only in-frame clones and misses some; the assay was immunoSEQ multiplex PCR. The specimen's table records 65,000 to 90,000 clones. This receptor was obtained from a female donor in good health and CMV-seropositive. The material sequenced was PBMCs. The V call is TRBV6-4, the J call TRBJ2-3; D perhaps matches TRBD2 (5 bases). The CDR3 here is CASSPSPDSTDTQYF. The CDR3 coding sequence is TGTGCCAGCAGTCCTAGCCCCGATAGCACAGATACGCAGTATTTT.